The T cell receptor beta chain under discussion was sequenced for a study of CD8 T cells in ankylosing spondylitis. Study-wide findings and caveats: It appeared that ankylosing spondylitis blood was characterized by a TCR beta motif of roughly 8 highly homologous variants.

The V gene's germline CDR1 is SGHDT and CDR2 YYEEEE. V lost 2 bases, J lost 9 bases, and 9 bases stayed unmatched. The CDR3 runs 15 residues. Quantitative barcoded 5'-RACE was used to prepare TCR beta libraries. TCRdb analysed the 5' RACE reads with MiXCR anew, one entry per CDR3 protein. The sample includes about 800,000 distinct CDR3 sequences, about 12% of them seen just once. With regard to this clonotype: The antigen remains undetermined. This could be a read error, since a much larger clone is one nucleotide away.

This receptor was taken from a male donor with ankylosing spondylitis. Sequenced: blood, either unsorted or a sorted T cell fraction (not recorded which). The V call is TRBV5-6, the J call TRBJ2-1; 9 bases are shared with TRBD1. This CDR3 reads CASSFTGTGKGEQFF. Written as DNA, the CDR3 is TGTGCCAGCAGCTTCACCGGGACAGGGAAGGGTGAGCAGTTCTTC.